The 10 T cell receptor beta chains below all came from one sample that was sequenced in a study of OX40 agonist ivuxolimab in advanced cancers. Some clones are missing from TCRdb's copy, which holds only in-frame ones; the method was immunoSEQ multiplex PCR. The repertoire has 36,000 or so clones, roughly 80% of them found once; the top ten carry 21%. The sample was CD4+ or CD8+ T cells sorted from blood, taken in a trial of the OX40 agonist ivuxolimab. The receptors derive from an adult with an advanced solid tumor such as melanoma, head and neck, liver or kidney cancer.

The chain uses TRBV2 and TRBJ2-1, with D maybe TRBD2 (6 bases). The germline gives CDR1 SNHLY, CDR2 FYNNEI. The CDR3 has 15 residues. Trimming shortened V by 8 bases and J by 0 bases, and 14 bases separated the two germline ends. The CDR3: CASEIGTLSYNEQFF. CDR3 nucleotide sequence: TGTGCCAGCGAAATAGGGACTCTCTCCTACAATGAGCAGTTCTTC. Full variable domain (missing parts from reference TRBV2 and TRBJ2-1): EPEVTQTPSHQVTQMGQEVILRCVPISNHLYFYWYRQILGQKVEFLVSFYNNEISEKSEIFDDQFSVERPDGSNFTLKIRSTKLEDSAMYFCASEIGTLSYNEQFFGPGTRLTVL.

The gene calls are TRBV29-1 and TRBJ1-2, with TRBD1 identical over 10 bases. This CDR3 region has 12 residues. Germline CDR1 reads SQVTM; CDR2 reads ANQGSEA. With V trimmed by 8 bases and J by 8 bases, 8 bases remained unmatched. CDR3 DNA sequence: TGCAGCTTTTCCGGGACAGGGGTCGGCTACACCTTC. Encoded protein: CSFSGTGVGYTF. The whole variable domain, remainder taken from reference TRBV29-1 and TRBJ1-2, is SAVISQKPSRDICQRGTSLTIQCQVDSQVTMMFWYRQQPGQSLTLIATANQGSEATYESGFVIDKFPISRPNLTFSTLTVSNMSPEDSSIYLCSFSGTGVGYTFGSGTRLTVV.

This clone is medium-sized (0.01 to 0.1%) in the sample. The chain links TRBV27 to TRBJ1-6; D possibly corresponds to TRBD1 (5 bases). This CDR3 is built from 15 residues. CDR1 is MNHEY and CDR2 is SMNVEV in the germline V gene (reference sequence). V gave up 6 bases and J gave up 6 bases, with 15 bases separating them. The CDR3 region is CASRIGAASNSPLHF. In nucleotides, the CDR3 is TGTGCCAGCAGGATAGGGGCAGCCTCTAATTCACCCCTCCACTTT.

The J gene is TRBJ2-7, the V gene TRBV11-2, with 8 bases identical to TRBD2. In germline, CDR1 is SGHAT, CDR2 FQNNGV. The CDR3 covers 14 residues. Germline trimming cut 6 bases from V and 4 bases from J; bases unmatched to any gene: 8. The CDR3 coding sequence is TGTGCCAGCAGACAAACTAGCGGCCTATACGAGCAGTACTTC. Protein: CASRQTSGLYEQYF. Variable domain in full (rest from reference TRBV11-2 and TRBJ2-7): EAGVAQSPRYKIIEKRQSVAFWCNPISGHATLYWYQQILGQGPKLLIQFQNNGVVDDSQLPKDRFSAERLKGVDSTLKIQPAKLEDSAVYLCASRQTSGLYEQYFGPGTRLTVT.

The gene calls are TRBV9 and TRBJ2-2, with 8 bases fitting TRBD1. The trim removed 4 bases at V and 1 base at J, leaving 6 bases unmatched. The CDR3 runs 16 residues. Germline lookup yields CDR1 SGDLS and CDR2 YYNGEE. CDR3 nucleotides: TGTGCCAGCAGCCCCCCCGGGACAGGGAACACCGGGGAGCTGTTTTTT. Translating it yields CASSPPGTGNTGELFF. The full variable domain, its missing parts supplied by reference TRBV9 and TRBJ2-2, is DSGVTQTPKHLITATGQRVTLRCSPRSGDLSVYWYQQSLDQGLQFLIQYYNGEERAKGNILERFSAQQFPDLHSELNLSSLELGDSALYFCASSPPGTGNTGELFFGEGSRLTVL.

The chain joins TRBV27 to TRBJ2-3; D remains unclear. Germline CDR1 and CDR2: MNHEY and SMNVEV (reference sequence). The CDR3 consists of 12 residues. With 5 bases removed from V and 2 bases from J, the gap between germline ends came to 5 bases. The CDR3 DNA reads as TGTGCCAGCAGTCCACACACAGATACGCAGTATTTT. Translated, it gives CASSPHTDTQYF.

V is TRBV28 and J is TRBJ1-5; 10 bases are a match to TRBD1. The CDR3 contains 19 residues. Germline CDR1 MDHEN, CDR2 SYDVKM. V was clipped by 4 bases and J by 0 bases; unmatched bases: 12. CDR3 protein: CASSSKGQGPFCSNQPQHF. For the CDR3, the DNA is TGTGCCAGCAGTTCCAAGGGACAGGGGCCCTTTTGTAGCAATCAGCCCCAGCATTTT.

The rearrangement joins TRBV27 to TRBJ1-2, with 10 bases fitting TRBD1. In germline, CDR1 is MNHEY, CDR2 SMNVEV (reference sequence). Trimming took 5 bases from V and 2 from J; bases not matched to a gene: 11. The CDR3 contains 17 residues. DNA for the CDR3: TGTGCCAGCAGTCATCTCCCGGGACAGGGGAGGAACTATGGCTACACCTTC. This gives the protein CASSHLPGQGRNYGYTF.

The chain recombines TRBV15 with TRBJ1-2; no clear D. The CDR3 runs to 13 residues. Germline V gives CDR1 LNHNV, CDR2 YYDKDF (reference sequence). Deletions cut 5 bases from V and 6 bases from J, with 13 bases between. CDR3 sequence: CATSPRNEDGYTF. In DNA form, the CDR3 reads TGTGCCACCAGCCCACGTAACGAAGATGGCTACACCTTC.

CDR3 DNA: TGCGCCAGCAGCCAACAATCGGGACAGGGGATCAACGAGCAGTACTTC. This gives the protein CASSQQSGQGINEQYF. The V and J genes are TRBV4-1 and TRBJ2-7; 10 positions match TRBD1. V shed 2 bases and J 5 bases; nucleotides not matched to a gene: 9. This CDR3 comprises 16 residues. Germline V gene lookup returns CDR1 MGHRA and CDR2 YSYEKL.